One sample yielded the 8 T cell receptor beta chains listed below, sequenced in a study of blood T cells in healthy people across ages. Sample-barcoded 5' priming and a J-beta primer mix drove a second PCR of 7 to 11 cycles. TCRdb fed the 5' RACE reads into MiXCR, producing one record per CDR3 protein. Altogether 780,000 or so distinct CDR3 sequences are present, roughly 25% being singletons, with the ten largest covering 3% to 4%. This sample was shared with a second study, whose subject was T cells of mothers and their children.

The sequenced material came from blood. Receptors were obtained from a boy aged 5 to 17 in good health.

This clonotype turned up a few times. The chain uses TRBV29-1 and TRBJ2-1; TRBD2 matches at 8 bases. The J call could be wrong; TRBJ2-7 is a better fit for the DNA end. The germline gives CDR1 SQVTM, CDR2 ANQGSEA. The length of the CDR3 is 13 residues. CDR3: CSVELVAGGEQYF. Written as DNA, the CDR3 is TGCAGCGTTGAGTTGGTGGCGGGGGGCGAGCAGTACTTC.

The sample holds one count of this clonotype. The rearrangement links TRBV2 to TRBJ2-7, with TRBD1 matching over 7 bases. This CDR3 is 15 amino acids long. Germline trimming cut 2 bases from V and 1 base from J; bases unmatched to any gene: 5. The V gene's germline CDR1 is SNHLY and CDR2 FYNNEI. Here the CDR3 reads CASSEIRQGSYEQYF. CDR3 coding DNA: TGTGCCAGCAGTGAAATCCGACAGGGATCCTACGAGCAGTACTTC.

The chain's CDR3 is CASSPRAESSYEQYF. Here the CDR3 DNA reads TGCGCCAGCAGCCCCCGAGCGGAGAGCTCCTACGAGCAGTACTTC. J is TRBJ2-7 and V is TRBV4-3, with D possibly being TRBD2 (5 bases). Germline V gives CDR1 LGHNA, CDR2 YSLEER. The CDR3 is 15 residues long. Trimming removed 4 bases from V and 0 bases from J, with 13 bases in between.

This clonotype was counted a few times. The CDR3 loop is CASSVPIAGANYGELFF. The CDR3 nucleotides read TGTGCCAGCAGTGTCCCCATAGCGGGGGCTAACTACGGGGAGCTGTTTTTT. The chain has TRBV2 and TRBJ2-2; TRBD2 matches at 9 bases. CDR1 and CDR2 (germline): SNHLY, FYNNEI. The CDR3 sequence is 17 residues long. J gave up 7 bases and V 4 bases, and 13 bases lay outside the gene matches.

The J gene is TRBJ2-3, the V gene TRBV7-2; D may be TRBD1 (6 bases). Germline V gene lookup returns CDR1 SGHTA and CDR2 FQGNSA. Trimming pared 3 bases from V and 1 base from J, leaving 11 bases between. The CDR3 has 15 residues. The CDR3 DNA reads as TGTGCCAGCAGCTTGAGGGGGAGACGCACAGATACGCAGTATTTT. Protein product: CASSLRGRRTDTQYF.

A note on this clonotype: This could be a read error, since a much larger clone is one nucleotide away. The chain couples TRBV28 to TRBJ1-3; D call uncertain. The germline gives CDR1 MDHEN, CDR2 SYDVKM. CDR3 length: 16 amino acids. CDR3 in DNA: TGTGCCAGCATTTTATCTTGGACTCTCTCTGGAAACACCATATATTTT. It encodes CASILSWTLSGNTIYF.

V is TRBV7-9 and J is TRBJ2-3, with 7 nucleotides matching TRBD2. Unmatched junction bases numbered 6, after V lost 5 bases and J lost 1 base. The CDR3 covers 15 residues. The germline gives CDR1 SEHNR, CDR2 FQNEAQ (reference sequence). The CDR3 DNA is TGTGCCAGCAGCCCGAGCGCGGGGGGCACAGATACGCAGTATTTT. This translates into CASSPSAGGTDTQYF.

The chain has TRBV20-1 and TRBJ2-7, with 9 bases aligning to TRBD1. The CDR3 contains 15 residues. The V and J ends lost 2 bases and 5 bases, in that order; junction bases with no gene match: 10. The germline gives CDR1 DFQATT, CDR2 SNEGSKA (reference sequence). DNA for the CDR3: TGCAGTGCTAGATTACCCGGGACAGGGTTCCACGAGCAGTACTTC. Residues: CSARLPGTGFHEQYF.